This TCR beta chain was sequenced during a study of blood T cells in healthy people across ages. General study findings and limits: TCR beta diversity tracked closely with naive T cell percentage. The recorded TCR beta diversity per million T cells decreased in a roughly linear manner with age.

Concerning this clonotype: Its antigen remains unidentified.

The V gene's germline CDR1 is SGHTA and CDR2 FQGNSA. The CDR3 runs to 15 residues. With a J-beta primer mix and a sample-barcoded 5' primer, a second PCR ran about 7 to 12 cycles. Each cDNA molecule carried a tag from a template-switch adaptor that contained 12 random nucleotides. TCRdb analysed the 5' RACE reads with MiXCR anew, one entry per CDR3 protein. The sample records about 970,000 distinct CDR3 sequences, about 53% being singletons. Sequenced sample: blood. The sequence came from a woman in her fifties or sixties in good health. The J gene is TRBJ2-5, the V gene TRBV7-2, with 11 nucleotides matching TRBD2. The end of the DNA fits TRBJ2-7 better, so the J call may be wrong. The CDR3 coding sequence is TGTGCCAGCAGCGTCACTAGCGGGAGTCACCACGAGCAGTACTTC. The encoded protein is CASSVTSGSHHEQYF.